This TCR beta chain came from a study of glioma-infiltrating T cells. The study's findings and limits: Only very few CDR3 sequences appeared in both tissue and blood.

Amplification of TCR alpha and beta CDR3 regions from RNA used iRepertoire nested multiplex PCR. TCRdb processed the multiplex PCR reads anew with MiXCR; each CDR3 protein has one entry. Among 300,000 to 450,000 distinct CDR3 sequences, around 38% were seen once, and the ten largest hold about 12%. J was trimmed by 2 bases and V by 9 bases; bases with no gene match: 19. Germline-derived CDR1 and CDR2 are KGHDR and SFDVKD. This CDR3 is 19 amino acids long. In regard to this clonotype: Its antigen is unknown.

Sample: glioma tissue, nonneoplastic brain tissue, or PBMCs (not recorded which). This clonotype was obtained from a human donor with low-grade glioma or glioblastoma, undergoing nonglioma brain surgery, or in good health (not recorded which). The chain has TRBV24-1 and TRBJ2-2; 8 nucleotides match TRBD1. In DNA, the CDR3 is TGTGCCACCGTAAGAGCAGGGGGCCTCCTTCCCCTTAACACCGGGGAGCTGTTTTTT. Translation gives CATVRAGGLLPLNTGELFF.